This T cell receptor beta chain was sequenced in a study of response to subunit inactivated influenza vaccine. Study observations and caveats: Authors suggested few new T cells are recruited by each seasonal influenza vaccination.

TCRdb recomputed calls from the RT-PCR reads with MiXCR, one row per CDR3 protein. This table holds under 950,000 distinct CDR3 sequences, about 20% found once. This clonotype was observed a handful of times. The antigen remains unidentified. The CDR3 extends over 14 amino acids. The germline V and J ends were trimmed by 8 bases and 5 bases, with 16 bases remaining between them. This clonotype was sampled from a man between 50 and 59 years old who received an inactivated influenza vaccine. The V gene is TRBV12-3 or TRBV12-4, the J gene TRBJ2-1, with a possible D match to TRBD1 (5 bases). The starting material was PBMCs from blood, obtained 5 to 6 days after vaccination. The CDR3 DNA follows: TGTGCCAGCGGTGACAGTAGTCTTAACAATGAGCAGTTCTTC. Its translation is CASGDSSLNNEQFF.